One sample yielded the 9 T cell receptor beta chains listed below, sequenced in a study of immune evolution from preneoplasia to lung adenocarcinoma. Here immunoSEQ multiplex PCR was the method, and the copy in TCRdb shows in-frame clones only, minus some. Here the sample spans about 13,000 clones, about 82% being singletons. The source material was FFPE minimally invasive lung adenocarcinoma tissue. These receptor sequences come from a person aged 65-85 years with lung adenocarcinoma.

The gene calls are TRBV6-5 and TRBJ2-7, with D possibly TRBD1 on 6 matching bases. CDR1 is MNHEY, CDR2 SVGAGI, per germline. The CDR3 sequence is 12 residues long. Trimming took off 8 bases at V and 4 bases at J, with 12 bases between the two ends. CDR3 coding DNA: TGTGCCAGCTCTGCTGGGACATACGAGCAGTACTTC. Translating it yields CASSAGTYEQYF.

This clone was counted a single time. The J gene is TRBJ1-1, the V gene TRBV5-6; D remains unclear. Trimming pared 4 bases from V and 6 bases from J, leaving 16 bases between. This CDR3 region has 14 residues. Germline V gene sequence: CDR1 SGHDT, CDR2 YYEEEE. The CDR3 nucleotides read TGTGCCAGCAGCCGGCGCGGGGTTGGTGCTGAAGCTTTCTTT. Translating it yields CASSRRGVGAEAFF.

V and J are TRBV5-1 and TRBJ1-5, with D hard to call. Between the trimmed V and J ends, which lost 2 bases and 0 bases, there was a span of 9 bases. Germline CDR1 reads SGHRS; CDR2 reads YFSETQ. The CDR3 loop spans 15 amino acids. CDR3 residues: CASSLVGDSNQPQHF. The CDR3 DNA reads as TGCGCCAGCAGCTTAGTCGGAGATAGCAATCAGCCCCAGCATTTT.

The CDR3 region is CASSQTVASGNTIYF. CDR3 DNA sequence: TGTGCCAGCAGTCAGACAGTTGCCTCTGGAAACACCATATATTTT. The J gene is TRBJ1-3, the V gene TRBV6-5; a weak D match, TRBD1 (5 bases). Germline V lookup: CDR1 MNHEY, CDR2 SVGAGI. Trimming left V 5 bases short and J 0 bases short, with 11 bases between. The CDR3 covers 15 residues.

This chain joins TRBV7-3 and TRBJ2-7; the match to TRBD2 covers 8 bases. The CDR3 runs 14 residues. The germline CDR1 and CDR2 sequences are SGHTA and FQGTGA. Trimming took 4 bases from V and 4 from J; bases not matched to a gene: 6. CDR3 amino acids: CASSYGGGSYEQYF. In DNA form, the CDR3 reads TGTGCCAGCAGCTATGGCGGGGGGTCATACGAGCAGTACTTC.

CDR3 loop: CASSQEGISGNTIYF. Written as DNA, the CDR3 is TGCGCCAGCAGCCAAGAAGGTATCTCTGGAAACACCATATATTTT. The chain couples TRBV4-1 to TRBJ1-3; D call uncertain. Germline V gene sequence: CDR1 MGHRA, CDR2 YSYEKL. Trimming took 0 bases from V and 0 from J, leaving 6 bases between them. This CDR3 comprises 15 residues.

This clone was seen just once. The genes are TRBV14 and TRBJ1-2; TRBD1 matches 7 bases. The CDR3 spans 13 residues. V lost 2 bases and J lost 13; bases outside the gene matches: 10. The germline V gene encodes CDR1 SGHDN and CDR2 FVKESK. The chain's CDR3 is CASSQNDRVLSTF. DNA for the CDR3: TGTGCCAGCAGCCAAAACGACAGGGTGCTCTCCACCTTC. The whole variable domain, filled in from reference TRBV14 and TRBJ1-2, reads EAGVTQFPSHSVIEKGQTVTLRCDPISGHDNLYWYRRVMGKEIKFLLHFVKESKQDESGMPNNRFLAERTGGTYSTLKVQPAELEDSGVYFCASSQNDRVLSTFGSGTRLTVV.

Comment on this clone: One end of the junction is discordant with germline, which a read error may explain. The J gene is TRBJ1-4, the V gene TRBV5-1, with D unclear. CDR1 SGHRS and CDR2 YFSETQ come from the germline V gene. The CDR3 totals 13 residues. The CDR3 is CTSSVGANEKLFF. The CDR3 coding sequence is TGCACCAGCAGTGTTGGGGCTAATGAAAAACTGTTTTTT.

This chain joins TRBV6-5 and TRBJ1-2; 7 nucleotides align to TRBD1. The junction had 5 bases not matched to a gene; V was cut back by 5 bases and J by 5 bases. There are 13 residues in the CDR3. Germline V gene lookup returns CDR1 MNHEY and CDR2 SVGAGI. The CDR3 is CASSPTGDYGYTF. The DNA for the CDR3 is TGTGCCAGCAGTCCCACAGGGGATTATGGCTACACCTTC.